This T cell receptor beta chain appears in the sequencing data of a study of T cell changes during pregnancy in multiple sclerosis. Here immunoSEQ multiplex PCR was the method, and the copy in TCRdb shows in-frame clones only, minus some. The sample lists 50,000 or so clones, roughly 95% occurring once. The CDR3 loop spans 15 amino acids. The junction had 4 bases not matched to a gene; V was cut back by 6 bases and J by 2 bases. Looked up from germline, CDR1 is LNHDA and CDR2 is SQIVND (reference sequence). V is TRBV19 and J is TRBJ1-5; 10 positions agree with TRBD1. The receptor was derived from a female donor with multiple sclerosis, enrolled in a pregnancy study. The specimen comprised CD4+ T cells from peripheral blood mononuclear cells, sampled in the third trimester of pregnancy. In DNA, the CDR3 is TGTGCCAGTAGCCTTGGACAGGGGGGCAATCAGCCCCAGCATTTT. This encodes CASSLGQGGNQPQHF.